Sequencing of this T cell receptor beta chain was carried out in a study of T cells in narcolepsy. The overall study: Enrolled donors included narcolepsy type 1 or type 2 patients and healthy controls.

V shed 1 base and J shed 8 bases, with 18 bases lying between them. The CDR3 runs to 16 residues. CDR1 and CDR2 (germline): LGHNA, YNFKEQ. A remark on this clone: What it recognizes is unknown.

Study results and caveats: Autoreactive clonotypes reportedly recurred in blood of same and different patients, not controls. Autoreactive HCRT-specific and TRIB2-specific clonotypes were marked in same-patient CSF-versus-blood CD4+ comparisons. Autoreactive clone sequences were missing from some blood memory CD4+ repertoires.

Data came from immunoSEQ multiplex PCR; TCRdb stores just in-frame clones and leaves some out. Among tens of thousands of clones, over 80% were seen once, and the ten largest hold 1.1%. The chain recombines TRBV4-2 with TRBJ2-1, with D possibly matching TRBD2 (5 bases). The specimen was memory (CD45RA-) CD4+ T cells from blood. This receptor was identified in a human donor in good health. CDR3 bases: TGTGCCAGCAGCCAAGTCAACGCCGGAGCCGGGGATGAGCAGTTCTTC. It codes for CASSQVNAGAGDEQFF.